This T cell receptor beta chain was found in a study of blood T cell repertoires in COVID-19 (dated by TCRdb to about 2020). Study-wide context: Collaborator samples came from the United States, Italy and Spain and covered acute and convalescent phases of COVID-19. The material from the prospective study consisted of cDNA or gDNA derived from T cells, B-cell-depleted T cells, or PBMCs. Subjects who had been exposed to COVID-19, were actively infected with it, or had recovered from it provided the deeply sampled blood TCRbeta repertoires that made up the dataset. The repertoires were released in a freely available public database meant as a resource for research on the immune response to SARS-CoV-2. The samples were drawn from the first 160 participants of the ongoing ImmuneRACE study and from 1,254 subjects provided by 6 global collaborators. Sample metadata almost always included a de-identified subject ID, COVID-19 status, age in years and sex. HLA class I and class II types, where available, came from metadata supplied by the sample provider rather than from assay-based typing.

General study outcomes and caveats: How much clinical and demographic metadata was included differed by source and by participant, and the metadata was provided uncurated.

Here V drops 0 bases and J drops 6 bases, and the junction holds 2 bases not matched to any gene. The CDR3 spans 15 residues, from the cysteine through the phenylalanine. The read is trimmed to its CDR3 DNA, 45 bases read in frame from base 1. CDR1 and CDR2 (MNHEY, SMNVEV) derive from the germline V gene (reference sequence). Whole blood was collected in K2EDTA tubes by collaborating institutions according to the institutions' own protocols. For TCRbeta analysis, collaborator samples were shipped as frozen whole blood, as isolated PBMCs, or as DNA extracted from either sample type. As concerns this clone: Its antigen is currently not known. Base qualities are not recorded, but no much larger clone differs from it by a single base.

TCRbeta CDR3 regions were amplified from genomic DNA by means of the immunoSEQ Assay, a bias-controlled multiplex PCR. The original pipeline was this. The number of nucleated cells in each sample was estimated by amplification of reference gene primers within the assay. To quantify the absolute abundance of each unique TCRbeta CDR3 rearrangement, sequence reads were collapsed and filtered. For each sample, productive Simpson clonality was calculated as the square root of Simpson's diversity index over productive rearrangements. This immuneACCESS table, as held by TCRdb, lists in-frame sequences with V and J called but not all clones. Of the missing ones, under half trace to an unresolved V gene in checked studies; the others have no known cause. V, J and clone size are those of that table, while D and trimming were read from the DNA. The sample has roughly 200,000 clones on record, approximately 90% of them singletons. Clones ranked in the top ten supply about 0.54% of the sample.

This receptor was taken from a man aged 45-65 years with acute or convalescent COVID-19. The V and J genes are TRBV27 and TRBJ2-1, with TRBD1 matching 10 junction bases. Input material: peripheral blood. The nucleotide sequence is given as TGTGCCAGCAGTTTATCGACAGGGGGCTTCAATGAGCAGTTCTTC. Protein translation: CASSLSTGGFNEQFF.